This TCR beta chain was recovered during a study of kidney transplant recipient with SARS-CoV-2 infection. With respect to this clonotype: At one end the junction does not follow the germline gene, possibly because of a read error.

Each CDR3 protein gets one entry after TCRdb re-called the reads with MiXCR. The repertoire holds 200,000 to 300,000 distinct CDR3 sequences, with roughly 26% as singletons. Sequencing used a blood sample, obtained at baseline and on roughly day 110 from a kidney transplant recipient. This TCR was recovered from a young adult male patient who had COVID-19 and was a kidney transplant recipient. Some T cells may be the graft donor's.

For the CDR3, the DNA is TGCACCAGCAGTGCCCGGACTAGTGGGAAGGATGAGCAGTTCTTC. Translating gives CTSSARTSGKDEQFF. The chain uses TRBV10-1 and TRBJ2-1; 7 nucleotides match TRBD2. Looked up from germline, CDR1 is WNHNN and CDR2 is SYGVQD (reference sequence). The CDR3 totals 15 residues.